This T cell receptor beta chain was profiled in a study of regulatory T cells in long-lasting Graves disease. This clonotype was recorded at least ten times. The length of the CDR3 is 17 residues. Germline CDR1 LNHNV, CDR2 YYDKDF (reference sequence). Trimming removed 1 base from V and 5 bases from J; junction bases left unmatched: 5. The time point denotes: newly diagnosed GD, antithyroid drugs for less than 3 months. PBMC RNA was the source of the TCR library. For TCR beta, libraries came from iRepertoire HTBI primers and Arm-PCR of CDR3 regions. TCRdb fed the multiplex PCR reads into MiXCR, producing one record per CDR3 protein. Of a few hundred thousand distinct CDR3 sequences listed, approximately 20% are singletons. These records were also assigned to another study, of T cells in Graves' hyperthyroidism and ophthalmopathy.

Sequenced here: peripheral blood mononuclear cells (PBMCs), sampled at new diagnosis, from a patient treated with antithyroid drugs. The rearrangement uses TRBV15 and TRBJ2-3, with TRBD2 identical over 14 bases. The receptor was isolated from a woman aged 25 to 39 with Graves disease. The CDR3 nucleotides read TGTGCCACCAGCAGAGGAGGGACTAGCGGGGGACTAGATACGCAGTATTTT. This translates into CATSRGGTSGGLDTQYF.